Presented here are 22 T cell receptor beta chains from one specimen sequenced in a study of T-cell reconstitution after alpha-beta-depleted transplantation in children. TCRbeta library construction was performed incorporating unique molecular identifiers. TCRdb fed the PCR reads into MiXCR, producing one record per CDR3 protein. The sample contains fewer than 350,000 distinct CDR3 sequences, about 9.4% of which appear only once. The sequencing here drew on PBMCs, taken before TCRalphabeta/CD19-depleted stem cell transplant. The receptors come from a boy younger than two with acute myeloid leukemia, due to receive a stem cell transplant.

This clonotype was seen ten or more times. This chain uses TRBV2 with TRBJ1-6, with TRBD1 as a possible D gene (5 bases). The germline gives CDR1 SNHLY, CDR2 FYNNEI. V lost 2 bases, J lost 7 bases, and 12 bases lay in between. This CDR3 region has 15 residues. The CDR3 reads CASSERWDGNSPLHF. The CDR3 DNA is TGTGCCAGCAGTGAACGCTGGGACGGCAATTCACCCCTCCACTTT.

This clonotype was counted at least ten times. The CDR3 nucleotides are TGTGCCAGCAGTTTCGGGAGAAGCTCCTACGAGCAGTACTTC. This translates into CASSFGRSSYEQYF. V usage is TRBV27 and J usage is TRBJ2-7, with D perhaps TRBD2 (6 bases). V dropped 3 bases and J dropped 0 bases, with 9 bases sitting between them. CDR1 is MNHEY, CDR2 SMNVEV, per germline (reference sequence). The CDR3 is made up of 14 amino acids.

This clonotype was found many times. The chain recombines TRBV28 with TRBJ1-5, with D uncertain. Germline V gene lookup returns CDR1 MDHEN and CDR2 SYDVKM. V shed 5 bases and J shed 0 bases, with 14 bases lying between them. CDR3 length: 16 amino acids. The CDR3 is CASSHSWRPSNQPQHF. CDR3 DNA sequence: TGTGCCAGCAGTCACTCGTGGAGACCTAGCAATCAGCCCCAGCATTTT. The full variable domain, its missing parts supplied by reference TRBV28 and TRBJ1-5, is DVKVTQSSRYLVKRTGEKVFLECVQDMDHENMFWYRQDPGLGLRLIYFSYDVKMKEKGDIPEGYSVSREKKERFSLILESASTNQTSMYLCASSHSWRPSNQPQHFGDGTRLSIL.

This clonotype was counted at least ten times. The CDR3 loop reads CASSPGLAEYNEQFF. CDR3 sequence (DNA): TGTGCCAGCAGCCCGGGACTAGCGGAATACAATGAGCAGTTCTTC. This chain uses TRBV3-1 with TRBJ2-1, with 11 bases fitting TRBD2. This CDR3 is built from 15 residues. Germline lookup yields CDR1 LGHDT and CDR2 YNNKEL (reference sequence). With V trimmed by 4 bases and J by 4 bases, 3 bases remained unmatched.

In this sample, this clonotype turned up many times. The rearrangement uses TRBV2 and TRBJ2-1; D ambiguous. Germline CDR1 and CDR2: SNHLY and FYNNEI. V was trimmed by 7 bases and J by 0 bases, leaving 13 bases between them. This CDR3 comprises 15 residues. The chain's CDR3 is CASIPTTSSYNEQFF. The DNA for the CDR3 is TGTGCCAGCATCCCCACAACAAGCTCCTACAATGAGCAGTTCTTC.

The rearrangement joins TRBV12-3 or TRBV12-4 to TRBJ2-1, with D tentatively TRBD1 (6 bases). Trimming pared 6 bases from V and 9 bases from J, leaving 21 bases between. The CDR3 extends over 15 amino acids. CDR3 residues: CASRAWGRRLGEQFF. CDR3 coding DNA: TGTGCCAGCAGAGCGTGGGGGCGCCGGTTGGGTGAGCAGTTCTTC.

This clonotype was seen many times. The V and J genes are TRBV12-3 or TRBV12-4 and TRBJ2-3; 7 bases agree with TRBD2. There are 14 residues in the CDR3. The V gene end was trimmed by 7 bases and the J gene end by 2 bases; junction bases not matched to a gene: 6. The CDR3 DNA reads TGTGCCAGCACCCAAGCGGGGCACACAGATACGCAGTATTTT. It encodes CASTQAGHTDTQYF.

This clonotype was seen ten or more times. The V gene is TRBV7-9, the J gene TRBJ2-3; 7 nucleotides agree with TRBD2. Germline values: CDR1 SEHNR, CDR2 FQNEAQ (reference sequence). The CDR3 consists of 15 residues. V lost 5 bases to trimming and J lost 6 bases; unmatched junction nucleotides: 11. CDR3 DNA sequence: TGTGCCAGCAGCATTAAGACTAGCAGAAGTGATACGCAGTATTTT. This sequence encodes CASSIKTSRSDTQYF.

This clonotype was detected ten times or more. The J gene is TRBJ2-2, the V gene TRBV4-3; 8 nucleotides agree with TRBD2. This CDR3 comprises 15 residues. J gave up 0 bases and V 6 bases, and 3 bases lay outside the gene matches. Per germline, CDR1 LGHNA and CDR2 YSLEER. The CDR3 nucleotides read TGCGCCAGCAGACGGGGACTAGCGAACACCGGGGAGCTGTTTTTT. Protein sequence: CASRRGLANTGELFF.

The table lists this clonotype with a few counts. V gene TRBV6-5 combines with J gene TRBJ2-5, with a tentative D call TRBD1 (5 bases). V was pared by 2 bases and J by 5 bases, with 9 bases between. This CDR3 contains 13 residues. From germline, CDR1 is MNHEY and CDR2 SVGAGI. CDR3 sequence (DNA): TGTGCCAGCAGTTACCGGCCAGGGGAGACCCAGTACTTC. Translating gives CASSYRPGETQYF.

This clonotype was seen at least ten times. The V and J genes are TRBV4-2 and TRBJ2-6, with TRBD1 identical over 11 bases. The CDR3 totals 17 residues. Germline V CDR1 and CDR2: LGHNA, YNFKEQ. V shed 2 bases and J 2 bases; nucleotides not matched to a gene: 2. The chain's CDR3 is CASSQLGQGAGANVLTF. The CDR3 DNA sequence: TGTGCCAGCAGCCAACTGGGACAGGGGGCTGGGGCCAACGTCCTGACTTTC.

Many counts were recorded for this clonotype. The chain couples TRBV7-2 to TRBJ2-3, with D perhaps matching TRBD1 or TRBD2 (5 bases each). The CDR3 covers 15 residues. Looked up from germline, CDR1 is SGHTA and CDR2 is FQGNSA. V was clipped by 2 bases and J by 1 base, with 10 bases between them. The CDR3 loop reads CASSLSTGRTDTQYF. The DNA of the CDR3 is TGTGCCAGCAGCTTAAGTACGGGGCGCACAGATACGCAGTATTTT.

This clonotype appeared many times. The rearrangement uses TRBV20-1 and TRBJ2-1, with D unresolved. V gave up 2 bases and J gave up 6 bases, with 8 bases separating them. This CDR3 has 12 amino acids. Germline loops: CDR1 DFQATT, CDR2 SNEGSKA (reference sequence). CDR3: CSARRVFNEQFF. CDR3 DNA: TGCAGTGCTAGACGCGTGTTCAATGAGCAGTTCTTC.

This clonotype was observed at least ten times. The chain employs TRBV5-1 and TRBJ1-1; D perhaps matches TRBD1 (5 bases). The CDR3 length is 16 residues. The V gene lost 1 base and the J gene lost 0 bases, with 13 bases spanning the gap. The germline CDR1 and CDR2 sequences are SGHRS and YFSETQ. CDR3: CASSLTAGTMNTEAFF. CDR3 DNA: TGCGCCAGCAGCTTGACAGCCGGGACTATGAACACTGAAGCTTTCTTT.

This clonotype came up many times. The rearrangement links TRBV20-1 to TRBJ2-5; TRBD1 or TRBD2 may be the D gene (6 bases each). V was cut by 5 bases and J by 4 bases, with 14 bases left in between. This CDR3 is 13 amino acids long. Germline lookup yields CDR1 DFQATT and CDR2 SNEGSKA (reference sequence). CDR3 residues: CSALKGGLETQYF. The DNA for the CDR3 is TGCAGTGCTTTAAAGGGGGGACTAGAGACCCAGTACTTC.

This chain connects TRBV7-2 to TRBJ2-7; TRBD1 agrees at 8 bases. Germline CDR1 is SGHTA and CDR2 is FQGNSA. The CDR3 contains 15 residues. Trimming removed 0 bases from V and 6 bases from J; junction bases left unmatched: 7. The CDR3 DNA sequence: TGTGCCAGCAGCTTAGCGCAGGTTACAGGGGGCGAGCAGTACTTC. Translation gives CASSLAQVTGGEQYF.

This clonotype was observed many times. The chain combines TRBV5-1 with TRBJ2-5; D unclear. The germline gives CDR1 SGHRS, CDR2 YFSETQ. Trimming removed 6 bases at V and 5 bases at J, with 14 bases between. This CDR3 region has 13 residues. The CDR3 sequence is CASTELPAETQYF. CDR3 nucleotides: TGCGCCAGCACCGAACTTCCCGCCGAGACCCAGTACTTC.

This clonotype was detected ten times or more. For the CDR3, the DNA is TGTGCCAGCAGTTCCGGGACACTGGTTGGTTTGGGGGAGCTGTTTTTT. It codes for CASSSGTLVGLGELFF. V gene TRBV12-3 or TRBV12-4 combines with J gene TRBJ2-2; tentatively, D is TRBD1 (6 bases). V shed 4 bases and J shed 8 bases, with 20 bases lying between them. The CDR3 length is 16 residues.

This clonotype was recorded a few times. The chain links TRBV7-2 to TRBJ1-1; 9 bases are a match to TRBD1. V shed 0 bases and J 0 bases; nucleotides not matched to a gene: 5. This CDR3 contains 17 residues. Germline values: CDR1 SGHTA, CDR2 FQGNSA. CDR3 nucleotides: TGTGCCAGCAGCTTAGCCGGGACAGGGATCATGAACACTGAAGCTTTCTTT. Its translation: CASSLAGTGIMNTEAFF.

This clonotype was observed at least ten times. The chain links TRBV12-3 or TRBV12-4 to TRBJ2-1; D might be TRBD2 (5 bases). Trimming removed 7 bases from V and 7 bases from J, with 17 bases in between. The CDR3 runs to 14 residues. In nucleotides, the CDR3 is TGTGCCAGCACAAAGCTACGCAGCGGTAATGAGCAGTTCTTC. Its translation is CASTKLRSGNEQFF.

This clonotype appeared many times. This rearrangement joins TRBV7-9 to TRBJ2-3; no firm D call. This CDR3 region has 13 residues. Germline V gives CDR1 SEHNR, CDR2 FQNEAQ (reference sequence). V lost 7 bases to trimming and J lost 6 bases, with 14 bases between them. The CDR3 DNA follows: TGTGCCAGCAACTTCGTGAGTCTGGATACGCAGTATTTT. As protein: CASNFVSLDTQYF. Together with reference TRBV7-9 and TRBJ2-3, the CDR3 gives the full variable domain: DTGVSQNPRHKITKRGQNVTFRCDPISEHNRLYWYRQTLGQGPEFLTYFQNEAQLEKSRLLSDRFSAERPKGSFSTLEIQRTEQGDSAMYLCASNFVSLDTQYFGPGTRLTVL.

This clonotype was counted ten times or more. The rearrangement joins TRBV18 to TRBJ2-1; TRBD1 matches 7 bases. Germline V gene sequence: CDR1 KGHSH, CDR2 LQKENI. Trimming took 6 bases from V and 6 from J; bases not matched to a gene: 5. CDR3 length: 13 amino acids. The CDR3 bases are TGTGCCAGCTCGCTGGGACAGCCCAATGAGCAGTTCTTC. Its protein product is CASSLGQPNEQFF.